These T cell receptor beta chains were read from a single sample in a study of shared clonotypes between healthy human individuals. Clones were sequenced by immunoSEQ multiplex PCR, and TCRdb holds only the in-frame ones, with some missing. In the table there are millions of clones, just under 95% of which are singletons. Material: naive CD8+ T cells sorted from blood. These receptors were obtained from a man aged 18 to 29 in good health. Both conserved end residues are part of each CDR3. Each record gives: J gene, CDR3 length, V gene, D gene, clone size, CDR3 DNA, CDR3 protein. D genes are given only for firm matches. The size field is filled for only some rows; it gives once, few, many or a size class.

j_gene: TRBJ2-1; len: 15; v_gene: TRBV6-5; d_gene: TRBD2; abundance: -; CDR3nt: TGTGCCAGCAGTTACGGAGCGGGGGGTCACAATGAGCAGTTCTTC; CDR3aa: CASSYGAGGHNEQFF
j_gene: TRBJ2-7; len: 14; v_gene: TRBV7-9; d_gene: -; abundance: -; CDR3nt: TGTGCCAGCAGCTCGACGGTCACAGCCTACGAGCAGTACTTC; CDR3aa: CASSSTVTAYEQYF
j_gene: TRBJ2-1; len: 13; v_gene: TRBV29-1; d_gene: TRBD2; abundance: -; CDR3nt: TGCAGCGTCCCGGTGGGACTAGCCAATGAGCAGTTCTTC; CDR3aa: CSVPVGLANEQFF
j_gene: TRBJ2-3; len: 14; v_gene: TRBV2; d_gene: -; abundance: -; CDR3nt: TGTGCCAGCAGTGAATTAGACAACACAGATACGCAGTATTTT; CDR3aa: CASSELDNTDTQYF
j_gene: TRBJ2-1; len: 17; v_gene: TRBV7-9; d_gene: TRBD2; abundance: -; CDR3nt: TGTGCCAGCAGCTTAGGGCCAACTAGCGGAGAATACAATGAGCAGTTCTTC; CDR3aa: CASSLGPTSGEYNEQFF
j_gene: TRBJ1-1; len: 13; v_gene: TRBV9; d_gene: -; abundance: -; CDR3nt: TGTGCCAGCAGCGTAGGCCAGACCACTGAAGCTTTCTTT; CDR3aa: CASSVGQTTEAFF
j_gene: TRBJ2-7; len: 15; v_gene: TRBV9; d_gene: TRBD2; abundance: -; CDR3nt: TGTGCCAGCAGTCACGGGACTAGCGGCTCCTACGAGCAGTACTTC; CDR3aa: CASSHGTSGSYEQYF
j_gene: TRBJ1-3; len: 15; v_gene: TRBV6-5; d_gene: -; abundance: -; CDR3nt: TGTGCCAGCAGTTACCTGGCGACGGAAGGAAACACCATATATTTT; CDR3aa: CASSYLATEGNTIYF
j_gene: TRBJ2-2; len: 17; v_gene: TRBV4-3; d_gene: TRBD1; abundance: -; CDR3nt: TGCGCCAGCAGCCATCTCCTGGACAGGGATTGGACCGGGGAGCTGTTTTTT; CDR3aa: CASSHLLDRDWTGELFF
j_gene: TRBJ2-7; len: 14; v_gene: TRBV7-9; d_gene: -; abundance: -; CDR3nt: TGTGCCAGCAGCTTGGAAAGCCTCAACTACGAGCAGTACTTC; CDR3aa: CASSLESLNYEQYF
j_gene: TRBJ2-1; len: 15; v_gene: TRBV11-2; d_gene: -; abundance: -; CDR3nt: TGTGCCAGCAGTTCTCTTCTAGGCGGTTTCAATGAGCAGTTCTTC; CDR3aa: CASSSLLGGFNEQFF
j_gene: TRBJ1-5; len: 14; v_gene: TRBV27; d_gene: TRBD1; abundance: -; CDR3nt: TGTGCCAGCATGCGACAGGGATCATCTCAGCCCCAGCATTTT; CDR3aa: CASMRQGSSQPQHF
j_gene: TRBJ2-7; len: 13; v_gene: TRBV11-2; d_gene: -; abundance: -; CDR3nt: TGTGCCAGCAGCTTATGGCAGACCTACGAGCAGTACTTC; CDR3aa: CASSLWQTYEQYF
j_gene: TRBJ2-7; len: 14; v_gene: TRBV5-6; d_gene: TRBD1; abundance: -; CDR3nt: TGTGCCAGCAGCTGGGACAGGGGGGGATACGAGCAGTACTTC; CDR3aa: CASSWDRGGYEQYF
j_gene: TRBJ2-7; len: 16; v_gene: TRBV7-9; d_gene: -; abundance: -; CDR3nt: TGTGCCAGCAGCCCGTCCGGTCACCCCGGAACCTACGAGCAGTACTTC; CDR3aa: CASSPSGHPGTYEQYF
j_gene: TRBJ2-7; len: 13; v_gene: TRBV14; d_gene: -; abundance: -; CDR3nt: TGTGCCAGCAGCACTGCCCTGGGCTACGAGCAGTACTTC; CDR3aa: CASSTALGYEQYF
j_gene: TRBJ1-4; len: 14; v_gene: TRBV9; d_gene: -; abundance: -; CDR3nt: TGTGCCAGCAGCGCCGCCGAGGTGGGAGAATGGCTGTTTTTT; CDR3aa: CASSAAEVGEWLFF
j_gene: TRBJ2-7; len: 15; v_gene: TRBV5-1; d_gene: -; abundance: -; CDR3nt: TGCGCCAGCAGCTTGGGAAGGGGTCGCTCCTACGAGCAGTACTTC; CDR3aa: CASSLGRGRSYEQYF
j_gene: TRBJ2-1; len: 16; v_gene: TRBV7-9; d_gene: -; abundance: -; CDR3nt: TGTGCCAGCAGCCCCCAGGACGGAGTCTCCTACAATGAGCAGTTCTTC; CDR3aa: CASSPQDGVSYNEQFF
j_gene: TRBJ1-4; len: 14; v_gene: TRBV9; d_gene: -; abundance: -; CDR3nt: TGTGCCAGCAGCGCGGGGCAGGCTAATGAAAAACTGTTTTTT; CDR3aa: CASSAGQANEKLFF
j_gene: TRBJ2-2; len: 15; v_gene: TRBV9; d_gene: TRBD2; abundance: -; CDR3nt: TGTGCCAGCAGCGTAGCGGGGGGGCTCTCCGGGGAGCTGTTTTTT; CDR3aa: CASSVAGGLSGELFF
j_gene: TRBJ2-7; len: 14; v_gene: TRBV4-3; d_gene: -; abundance: -; CDR3nt: TGCGCCAGCAGCCAAGATGGGGTAGGCTACGAGCAGTACTTC; CDR3aa: CASSQDGVGYEQYF
j_gene: TRBJ2-5; len: 13; v_gene: TRBV27; d_gene: -; abundance: -; CDR3nt: TGTGCCAGCAGTCCGACGGACCAAGAGACCCAGTACTTC; CDR3aa: CASSPTDQETQYF
j_gene: TRBJ2-3; len: 17; v_gene: TRBV5-4; d_gene: -; abundance: once; CDR3nt: TGTGCCAGCAGCTTGCTAGGCGGACAGTTGGAGACAGATACGCAGTATTTT; CDR3aa: CASSLLGGQLETDTQYF
j_gene: TRBJ2-2; len: 15; v_gene: TRBV7-6; d_gene: -; abundance: -; CDR3nt: TGTGCCAGCAGCTTAAACAGCGCGAACACCGGGGAGCTGTTTTTT; CDR3aa: CASSLNSANTGELFF
j_gene: TRBJ1-4; len: 14; v_gene: TRBV28; d_gene: -; abundance: -; CDR3nt: TGTGCCAGCAGTTTATCAGGGGTTAATGAAAAACTGTTTTTT; CDR3aa: CASSLSGVNEKLFF
j_gene: TRBJ1-1; len: 12; v_gene: TRBV6-5; d_gene: -; abundance: -; CDR3nt: TGTGCCAGCAGTTACAATGGGACTGAAGCTTTCTTT; CDR3aa: CASSYNGTEAFF
j_gene: TRBJ2-1; len: 17; v_gene: TRBV12-5; d_gene: -; abundance: -; CDR3nt: TGTGCTAGTGGTTTGGTGCCCGGAGTAGATGGGATGTATGAGCAGTTCTTC; CDR3aa: CASGLVPGVDGMYEQFF
j_gene: TRBJ2-7; len: 12; v_gene: TRBV27; d_gene: -; abundance: -; CDR3nt: TGTGCCAGCAGTTTCGGCGGGTACGAGCAGTACTTC; CDR3aa: CASSFGGYEQYF
j_gene: TRBJ2-7; len: 13; v_gene: TRBV11-3; d_gene: TRBD2; abundance: -; CDR3nt: TGTGCCAGCAGCTTAGTCCGCGGGGGCGAGCAGTACTTC; CDR3aa: CASSLVRGGEQYF
j_gene: TRBJ1-1; len: 15; v_gene: TRBV4-1; d_gene: -; abundance: -; CDR3nt: TGCGCCAGCAGCCAGGTACAGGGACGGAACACTGAAGCTTTCTTT; CDR3aa: CASSQVQGRNTEAFF
j_gene: TRBJ2-7; len: 13; v_gene: TRBV7-7; d_gene: TRBD1; abundance: -; CDR3nt: TGTGCTAGCAGCCTAGACAGGGCCTCCGAGCAGTACTTC; CDR3aa: CASSLDRASEQYF
j_gene: TRBJ1-2; len: 13; v_gene: TRBV10-1; d_gene: -; abundance: -; CDR3nt: TGCGCCAGCAGCCCTAGGACAGACTATGGCTACACCTTC; CDR3aa: CASSPRTDYGYTF